Listed below are T cell receptor beta chains from one sample, sequenced in a study of T-cell reconstitution after alpha-beta-depleted transplantation in children. TCRdb reprocessed the PCR reads via MiXCR and lists one record per CDR3 protein. Of 280,000 or so distinct CDR3 sequences in the sample, under 14% were seen once. The material sequenced was peripheral blood, taken 180 days after TCRalphabeta/CD19-depleted stem cell transplant. Source of these receptors: a male patient aged 2-15 years who had a stem cell transplant for chronic granulomatous disease, so the T cells may come from the graft donor. Both conserved end residues are part of each CDR3. Fields, in order: D gene, V gene, J gene, clone size, CDR3 protein, CDR3 DNA. The D gene is left open where the match is weak. Only part of the rows carry a size: once, few, many, or a class if the clone is expanded.

TRBD1	TRBV25-1	TRBJ2-7	many	CASSEAGGEQYF	TGTGCCAGCAGTGAGGCAGGGGGTGAGCAGTACTTC
.	TRBV4-3	TRBJ2-2	many	CASSQAWGYGELFF	TGCGCCAGCAGCCAAGCTTGGGGATACGGGGAGCTGTTTTTT
TRBD1	TRBV2	TRBJ2-2	many	CASTGGNGELFF	TGTGCCAGTACAGGGGGCAACGGGGAGCTGTTTTTT
.	TRBV12-3/TRBV12-4	TRBJ2-1	many	CASSLSLALDNEQFF	TGTGCCAGCAGTTTGAGTCTAGCGTTGGATAATGAGCAGTTCTTC
.	TRBV2	TRBJ2-3	many	CASSDMSTDTQYF	TGTGCCAGCAGTGATATGAGCACAGATACGCAGTATTTT
.	TRBV18	TRBJ2-7	many	CASSPPFGSTYEQYF	TGTGCCAGCTCACCACCGTTCGGGAGTACCTACGAGCAGTACTTC
.	TRBV2	TRBJ1-4	many	CASTAETGYREDEKLFF	TGTGCCAGCACTGCCGAAACCGGCTACAGGGAGGATGAAAAACTGTTTTTT
.	TRBV12-3/TRBV12-4	TRBJ2-7	many	CASSRDPRGEQYF	TGTGCCAGCAGCCGGGACCCCCGTGGCGAGCAGTACTTC
TRBD1	TRBV5-1	TRBJ2-7	many	CASSQLGTELSSYEQYF	TGCGCCAGCAGCCAACTCGGGACAGAACTTAGTTCCTACGAGCAGTACTTC
.	TRBV7-9	TRBJ1-2	many	CASSPGGPDRFYGYTF	TGTGCCAGCAGCCCGGGGGGTCCCGACCGGTTCTATGGCTACACCTTC
.	TRBV4-3	TRBJ2-7	many	CASSQDPGGTEQYF	TGCGCCAGCAGCCAGGACCCTGGGGGCACCGAGCAGTACTTC
.	TRBV28	TRBJ2-6	many	CASSNGWSGANVLTF	TGTGCCAGCAGTAACGGGTGGAGTGGGGCCAACGTCCTGACTTTC
.	TRBV24-1	TRBJ2-7	many	CATRSGFSYEQYF	TGTGCCACTCGATCGGGGTTCTCCTACGAGCAGTACTTC
.	TRBV28	TRBJ2-1	many	CASSRLRGRLNEQFF	TGTGCCAGCAGCCGCTTGAGGGGAAGGTTGAATGAGCAGTTCTTC
.	TRBV20-1	TRBJ2-5	many	CSASRAQETQYF	TGCAGTGCTAGCCGTGCCCAAGAGACCCAGTACTTC
TRBD1	TRBV18	TRBJ2-7	many	CASSPLDRTAYEQYF	TGTGCCAGCTCACCACTGGACAGGACCGCCTACGAGCAGTACTTC
TRBD2	TRBV4-2	TRBJ2-1	many	CASSKVLSGWVSYEQFF	TGTGCCAGCAGCAAAGTTCTTAGCGGGTGGGTATCTTATGAGCAGTTCTTC
.	TRBV5-5	TRBJ1-2	many	CASSLGRVNYGYTF	TGTGCCAGCAGCTTGGGACGGGTTAACTATGGCTACACCTTC
.	TRBV6-2/TRBV6-3	TRBJ1-1	few	CASSRDQGLNTEAFF	TGTGCCAGCAGCAGGGATCAGGGCCTGAACACTGAAGCTTTCTTT
.	TRBV15	TRBJ2-3	many	CATSLQGGGDTQYF	TGTGCCACCAGCCTACAAGGTGGGGGAGATACGCAGTATTTT
.	TRBV27	TRBJ2-7	many	CASSHGPAEQYF	TGTGCCAGCAGTCACGGGCCAGCCGAGCAGTACTTC
.	TRBV6-5	TRBJ1-2	many	CASSSVGTNNYGYTF	TGTGCCAGCAGTTCCGTCGGGACAAATAACTATGGCTACACCTTC
.	TRBV5-4	TRBJ2-3	.	CASSLVGQLTDTQYF	TGTGCCAGCAGCTTGGTTGGACAGCTCACAGATACGCAGTATTTT
TRBD1	TRBV28	TRBJ1-5	many	CASLYGQGNQPQHF	TGTGCCAGCCTCTACGGACAGGGGAATCAGCCCCAGCATTTT
TRBD1	TRBV6-5	TRBJ1-4	few	CASSYFRGANEKLFF	TGTGCCAGCAGTTACTTCAGGGGGGCTAATGAAAAACTGTTTTTT
TRBD1	TRBV20-1	TRBJ1-6	many	CSARDSGTGGSPLHF	TGCAGTGCTAGAGACTCCGGGACAGGGGGATCACCCCTCCACTTT
.	TRBV25-1	TRBJ2-2	many	CASSGGGAGTGELFF	TGTGCCAGCAGTGGTGGGGGAGCCGGGACCGGGGAGCTGTTTTTT
.	TRBV7-3	TRBJ2-1	many	CASSLSSYNEQFF	TGTGCCAGCAGCTTGAGCTCCTACAATGAGCAGTTCTTC
TRBD2	TRBV20-1	TRBJ2-3	few	CCARDPWGAGAGDTQYF	TGCTGTGCTAGAGATCCGTGGGGAGCGGGGGCGGGAGATACGCAGTATTTT
.	TRBV15	TRBJ2-7	many	CATSPLPGRHEQYF	TGTGCCACCAGCCCTCTGCCGGGACGCCACGAGCAGTACTTC
TRBD2	TRBV5-1	TRBJ2-1	many	CASTDESLSGSSYNEQFF	TGCGCCAGCACCGACGAGTCACTTAGCGGGAGCTCCTACAATGAGCAGTTCTTC
TRBD1	TRBV7-2	TRBJ1-1	many	CASSSDRGSTEAFF	TGTGCCAGCAGTTCGGACAGGGGTTCTACTGAAGCTTTCTTT